This TCR beta chain is drawn from a study of blood T cell repertoires in COVID-19. This CDR3 contains 13 residues. V was cut by 3 bases and J by 4 bases, with 9 bases left in between. Authors' analysis steps: By means of reference gene primer amplification, nucleated cell counts were estimated. TCRdb's table, derived via immunoSEQ multiplex PCR, lists solely in-frame clones and lacks some. The D gene and trimming were derived from the DNA, and the V and J assignments and clone size from that table. This sample has 200,000 to 250,000 clones, with 80% to 90% found just once. This clone was counted a single time.

The chain couples TRBV12-3 or TRBV12-4 to TRBJ1-1; D gene uncertain. This TCR was sampled from a woman in her thirties or forties who had recovered from COVID-19. Sequencing input: peripheral blood. The CDR3 DNA is TGTGCCAGCAGTTTCGGGGAGGGCACTGAAGCTTTCTTT. It yields the protein CASSFGEGTEAFF.